The 18 T cell receptor beta chains below all came from one sample that was sequenced in a study of shared clonotypes between healthy human individuals. Using immunoSEQ multiplex PCR, the repertoire was profiled, and TCRdb retains in-frame clones only, with some absent. The sample records millions of clones, approximately 95% being singletons. The sequencing input was naive CD4+ T cells sorted from blood. Subset denoted: CD45RA+ positively selected. The receptors were gathered from a man aged 18 to 30 in good health.

The J gene is TRBJ2-7, the V gene TRBV18; 7 nucleotides agree with TRBD1. V dropped 3 bases and J dropped 6; count of bases not matched to a gene: 5. The CDR3 length is 13 residues. CDR1 KGHSH and CDR2 LQKENI come from the germline V gene. The CDR3 sequence is CASSPGTVSEQYF. The CDR3 DNA is TGTGCCAGCTCACCTGGGACAGTCTCCGAGCAGTACTTC.

This clone was seen once. V and J are TRBV23-1 and TRBJ2-7; D is unclear. TRBV23-1 is classed as an ORF, of uncertain function. Deletions cut 3 bases from V and 4 bases from J, with 10 bases between. CDR3 size: 13 residues. The CDR3 bases are TGCGCCAGCAGTCAGGACGACACATACGAGCAGTACTTC. Translated, it gives CASSQDDTYEQYF.

As for this clone: At the DNA level, this CDR3 is encoded by other sequences in the same sample as well. The V gene is TRBV6-5, the J gene TRBJ2-1; TRBD2 agrees at 11 bases. V lost 6 bases to trimming and J lost 4 bases; unmatched junction nucleotides: 5. The germline gives CDR1 MNHEY, CDR2 SVGAGI. The CDR3 is made up of 15 amino acids. The DNA of the CDR3 is TGTGCCAGCAGGCTAGCGGGAGGTGTTTACAATGAGCAGTTCTTC. It translates to CASRLAGGVYNEQFF.

This sequence joins TRBV18 and TRBJ2-3; tentatively, D is TRBD2 (6 bases). Trimming took 2 bases from V and 5 from J, leaving 17 bases between them. Germline CDR1 KGHSH, CDR2 LQKENI. The CDR3 contains 16 residues. The CDR3 is CASSPSVPTSRDTQYF. In DNA form, the CDR3 reads TGTGCCAGCTCACCATCAGTTCCCACTAGCCGAGATACGCAGTATTTT. Supplemented by reference TRBV18 and TRBJ2-3, the full variable domain reads NAGVMQNPRHLVRRRGQEARLRCSPMKGHSHVYWYRQLPEEGLKFMVYLQKENIIDESGMPKERFSAEFPKEGPSILRIQQVVRGDSAAYFCASSPSVPTSRDTQYFGPGTRLTVL.

The gene calls are TRBV6-8 and TRBJ1-2; unclear D gene. Per the germline V gene, CDR1 is MNHGY and CDR2 is SAAAGT. CDR3 size: 12 residues. V dropped 7 bases and J dropped 8 bases, with 14 bases sitting between them. CDR3 residues: CASTHPGPGYTF. CDR3 in DNA: TGTGCCAGCACACACCCCGGTCCGGGCTACACCTTC.

The chain carries TRBV19 and TRBJ1-1; D is uncertain. The CDR3 runs to 14 residues. The V end lost 5 bases, the J end lost 0 bases, and 10 bases lay between the germline ends. Germline values: CDR1 LNHDA, CDR2 SQIVND (reference sequence). CDR3 coding DNA: TGTGCCAGTAGTCGTCTGTCCATGAACACTGAAGCTTTCTTT. Its translation: CASSRLSMNTEAFF.

The V call is TRBV6-5, the J call TRBJ2-1; 7 nucleotides align to TRBD2. This CDR3 is 15 amino acids long. Germline-derived CDR1 and CDR2 are MNHEY and SVGAGI. The ends lost 2 bases at V and 3 bases at J; junction bases unmatched: 4. The CDR3 here is CASSYGGGLYNEQFF. DNA of the CDR3: TGTGCCAGCAGTTACGGCGGGGGACTCTACAATGAGCAGTTCTTC.

The chain's CDR3 is CASSLGSSGGAYEQYF. DNA of the CDR3: TGTGCCAGCAGCTTAGGGTCTAGCGGGGGGGCTTACGAGCAGTACTTC. This chain links TRBV7-2 with TRBJ2-7; TRBD2 matches 12 bases. The V gene's germline CDR1 is SGHTA and CDR2 FQGNSA. This CDR3 spans 16 amino acids. The V segment lost 1 base and the J segment 4 bases; nucleotides outside the gene matches: 5.

This sequence joins TRBV5-1 and TRBJ2-2; 7 nucleotides line up with TRBD2. The CDR3 extends over 17 amino acids. CDR1 is SGHRS and CDR2 is YFSETQ in the germline V gene. The V gene end was trimmed by 0 bases and the J gene end by 4 bases; junction bases not matched to a gene: 9. The CDR3, as DNA: TGCGCCAGCAGCTTGGCCGGCGGGACGGGAGGCACCGGGGAGCTGTTTTTT. The encoded protein is CASSLAGGTGGTGELFF.

The chain employs TRBV2 and TRBJ2-1; possibly TRBD2 for D (5 bases). With 6 bases removed from V and 0 bases from J, the gap between germline ends came to 18 bases. The CDR3 consists of 17 residues. From germline, CDR1 is SNHLY and CDR2 FYNNEI. CDR3 bases: TGTGCCAGCAGCACCCCTTCGGAGGTCCTCTCCTACAATGAGCAGTTCTTC. This codes for CASSTPSEVLSYNEQFF.

This clone appeared a single time. V and J are TRBV7-2 and TRBJ2-2; no clear D. Trimming removed 4 bases at V and 14 bases at J, with 14 bases between. CDR1 is SGHTA, CDR2 FQGNSA, per germline. The CDR3 loop spans 12 amino acids. Written as DNA, the CDR3 is TGTGCCAGCAGCTCGCAATCGGTAGAACTGTTTTTT. Translation: CASSSQSVELFF. Drawing the rest from reference TRBV7-2 and TRBJ2-2, the complete variable domain is GAGVSQSPSNKVTEKGKDVELRCDPISGHTALYWYRQSLGQGLEFLIYFQGNSAPDKSGLPSDRFSAERTGGSVSTLTIQRTQQEDSAVYLCASSSQSVELFFGEGSRLTVL.

The J gene is TRBJ1-2, the V gene TRBV5-1; possible D gene TRBD1, 6 bases. V dropped 5 bases and J dropped 6 bases, with 20 bases sitting between them. This CDR3 spans 15 amino acids. In germline, CDR1 is SGHRS, CDR2 YFSETQ. The CDR3 region is CASRRGETGTHGYTF. CDR3 in DNA: TGCGCCAGCAGGCGTGGGGAAACAGGGACCCATGGCTACACCTTC.

The chain joins TRBV10-3 to TRBJ2-3; 11 positions agree with TRBD2. The CDR3 sequence is 18 residues long. Per germline, CDR1 ENHRY and CDR2 SYGVKD. V shed 1 base and J 2 bases; nucleotides not matched to a gene: 8. The CDR3 region is CAISEFGTSGSLTDTQYF. The DNA of the CDR3 is TGTGCCATCAGTGAGTTTGGCACTAGCGGGAGCCTCACAGATACGCAGTATTTT.

V gene TRBV18 combines with J gene TRBJ1-2, with D perhaps matching TRBD1 (5 bases). V lost 4 bases, J lost 1 base, and 10 bases lay in between. The CDR3 runs 14 residues. Germline-derived CDR1 and CDR2 are KGHSH and LQKENI. This chain's CDR3 is CASSRTTVNYGYTF. The CDR3 DNA follows: TGTGCCAGCTCACGGACGACAGTTAACTATGGCTACACCTTC.

The genes are TRBV28 and TRBJ1-2; 8 bases are a match to TRBD1. The CDR3 loop spans 15 amino acids. From germline, CDR1 is MDHEN and CDR2 SYDVKM. J lost 2 bases, V lost 8 bases, and 10 bases had no gene match. The CDR3: CASGSQGAINYGYTF. The DNA of the CDR3 is TGTGCCAGCGGTTCTCAGGGGGCGATCAACTATGGCTACACCTTC.

The chain carries TRBV5-1 and TRBJ1-6, with 7 bases matching TRBD1. J lost 6 bases, V lost 0 bases, and 3 bases had no gene match. The CDR3 totals 15 residues. The V gene's germline CDR1 is SGHRS and CDR2 YFSETQ. The CDR3 nucleotides are TGCGCCAGCAGCTTGGACGACAGGGTTAATTCACCCCTCCACTTT. It encodes CASSLDDRVNSPLHF.

This clone was seen just once. The V gene is TRBV30, the J gene TRBJ2-2; 11 positions agree with TRBD1. Germline V gene data show CDR1 as GTSNPN and CDR2 as SVGIG (reference sequence). V gave up 5 bases and J gave up 7 bases; unmatched junction bases: 6. The CDR3 covers 14 residues. Here the CDR3 DNA reads TGTGCCTGGGGACAGGGGGCCGGTATCGGGGAGCTGTTTTTT. Its translation is CAWGQGAGIGELFF. Full variable domain (remainder filled in from reference TRBV30 and TRBJ2-2): SQTIHQWPATLVQPVGSPLSLECTVEGTSNPNLYWYRQAAGRGLQLLFYSVGIGQISSEVPQNLSASRPQDRQFILSSKKLLLSDSGFYLCAWGQGAGIGELFFGEGSRLTVL.

The V call is TRBV7-3, the J call TRBJ2-7; tentative D call: TRBD1 (6 bases). Germline values: CDR1 SGHTA, CDR2 FQGTGA. Trimming removed 4 bases from V and 7 bases from J, with 14 bases in between. The CDR3 is 13 residues long. CDR3 sequence: CASSSGAGVEQYF. The CDR3, as DNA: TGTGCCAGCAGCTCCGGGGCAGGGGTTGAGCAGTACTTC.